The sample holds many counts of the clone carrying this TCR beta chain. TCRdb passed the 5' RACE reads through MiXCR, listing each CDR3 protein once. Counted here are some 69,000 distinct CDR3 sequences, 15% to 20% occurring once; the ten biggest clones make up around 5%. This sample was taken from a study of T cells of healthy individuals. The sequence came from a human donor in good health.

The CDR3 nucleotides are TGTGCCAGCAGTATGCTAGCGGGAGGGAGTATAACCGGGGAGCTGTTTTTT. The encoded protein is CASSMLAGGSITGELFF. The chain joins TRBV12-3 or TRBV12-4 to TRBJ2-2; 12 bases agree with TRBD2. CDR3 size: 17 residues. V shed 5 bases, J shed 5 bases, and the junction held 9 bases outside the gene matches.